This TCR beta chain was identified in a study of blood T cell repertoires in COVID-19. Recruits, aged roughly 18 to 89 years, lived in 20 to 30 US areas. V shed 9 bases and J 3 bases; nucleotides not matched to a gene: 9. CDR3 length: 15 residues. Germline assignment: CDR1 MNHEY and CDR2 SVGAGI. Original methodology: Using reference gene primer amplification, nucleated cell counts were estimated. Clones were read by immunoSEQ multiplex PCR, and TCRdb kept only the in-frame ones, dropping some. V and J calls plus clone size are reproduced from that table; the DNA served to infer D and trimming. Of fewer than 250,000 clones in the sample, roughly 85% were seen once.

The chain carries TRBV6-5 and TRBJ1-4; 8 bases agree with TRBD1. The receptor was isolated from a woman aged 45-65 years with acute COVID-19. The specimen was PBMCs or T cells enriched from blood (not recorded which). The CDR3 bases are TGTGCCAGTACACAGGGGGGGACGGCTAATGAAAAACTGTTTTTT. This gives the protein CASTQGGTANEKLFF.